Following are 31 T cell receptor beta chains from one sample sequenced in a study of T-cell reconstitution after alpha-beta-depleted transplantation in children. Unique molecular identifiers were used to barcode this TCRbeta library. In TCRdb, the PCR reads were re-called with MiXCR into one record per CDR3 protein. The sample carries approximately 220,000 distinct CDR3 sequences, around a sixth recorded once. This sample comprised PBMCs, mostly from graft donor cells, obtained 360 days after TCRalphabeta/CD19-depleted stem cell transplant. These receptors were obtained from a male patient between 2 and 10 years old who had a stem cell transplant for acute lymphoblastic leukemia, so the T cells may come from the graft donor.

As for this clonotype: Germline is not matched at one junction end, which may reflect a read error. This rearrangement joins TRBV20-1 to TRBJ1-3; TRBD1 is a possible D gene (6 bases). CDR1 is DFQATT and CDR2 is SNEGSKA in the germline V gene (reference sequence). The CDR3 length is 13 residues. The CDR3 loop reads CCARDGRGQFVYF. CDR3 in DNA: TGCTGTGCTAGAGATGGGCGGGGACAATTCGTATATTTT.

The CDR3 spells CSARAGTGGYEQYF. CDR3 DNA: TGCAGTGCTAGAGCCGGGACTGGAGGATACGAGCAGTACTTC. V usage is TRBV20-1 and J usage is TRBJ2-7, with D possibly matching TRBD2 (6 bases). With 1 base removed from V and 4 bases from J, the gap between germline ends came to 14 bases. The V gene's germline CDR1 is DFQATT and CDR2 SNEGSKA (reference sequence). CDR3 length: 14 amino acids.

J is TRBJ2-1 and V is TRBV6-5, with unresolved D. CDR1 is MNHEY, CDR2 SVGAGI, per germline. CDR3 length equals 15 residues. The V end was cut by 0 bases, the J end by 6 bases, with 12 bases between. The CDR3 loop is CASSYSNGPLNEQFF. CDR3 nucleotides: TGTGCCAGCAGTTACTCGAACGGACCACTCAATGAGCAGTTCTTC.

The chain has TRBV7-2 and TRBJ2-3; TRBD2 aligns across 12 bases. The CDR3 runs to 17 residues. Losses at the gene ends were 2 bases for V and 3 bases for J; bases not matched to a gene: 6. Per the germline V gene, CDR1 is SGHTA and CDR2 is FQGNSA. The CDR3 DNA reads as TGTGCCAGCAGCTTAACCCCTAGCGGGGGGGCAACAGATACGCAGTATTTT. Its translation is CASSLTPSGGATDTQYF.

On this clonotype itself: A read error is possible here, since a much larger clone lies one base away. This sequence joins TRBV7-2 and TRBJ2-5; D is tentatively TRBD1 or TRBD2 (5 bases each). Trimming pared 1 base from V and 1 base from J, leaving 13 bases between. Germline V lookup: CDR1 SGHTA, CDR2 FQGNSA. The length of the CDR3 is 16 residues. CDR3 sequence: CASSLVRGRSQETQYF. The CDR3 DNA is TGTGCCAGCAGCTTAGTGAGGGGACGATCCCAAGAGACCCAGTACTTC.

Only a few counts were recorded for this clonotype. The CDR3 DNA reads as TGTGCCAGCAGTTTAACGACTCCTCCGCGGGGGTCCTACAATGAGCAGTTCTTC. Residues: CASSLTTPPRGSYNEQFF. The gene calls are TRBV7-9 and TRBJ2-1; 7 bases are shared with TRBD2. Trimming took 6 bases from V and 1 from J; bases not matched to a gene: 15. The germline V gene has CDR1 SEHNR and CDR2 FQNEAQ (reference sequence). CDR3 length equals 18 residues.

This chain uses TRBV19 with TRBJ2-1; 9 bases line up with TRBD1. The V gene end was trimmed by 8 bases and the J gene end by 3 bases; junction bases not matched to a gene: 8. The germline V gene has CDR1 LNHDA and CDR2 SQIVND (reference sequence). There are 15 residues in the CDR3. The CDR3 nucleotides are TGTGCCAGTCAATCCGGGACAGGGCACTACAATGAGCAGTTCTTC. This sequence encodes CASQSGTGHYNEQFF.

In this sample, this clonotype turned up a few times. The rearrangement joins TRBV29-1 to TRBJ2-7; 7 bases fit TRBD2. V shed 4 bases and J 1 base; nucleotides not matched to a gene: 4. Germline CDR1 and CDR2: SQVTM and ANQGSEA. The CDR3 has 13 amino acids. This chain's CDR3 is CSVGRRESYEQYF. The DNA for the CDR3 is TGCAGCGTTGGACGGCGGGAGTCCTACGAGCAGTACTTC.

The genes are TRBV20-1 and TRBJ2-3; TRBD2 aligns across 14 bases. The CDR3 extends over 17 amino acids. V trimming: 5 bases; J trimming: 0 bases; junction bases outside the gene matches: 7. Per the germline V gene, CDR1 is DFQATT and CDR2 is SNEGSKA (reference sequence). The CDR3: CSAQTSGGAPSTDTQYF. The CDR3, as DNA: TGCAGTGCTCAGACTAGCGGGGGGGCACCCAGCACAGATACGCAGTATTTT.

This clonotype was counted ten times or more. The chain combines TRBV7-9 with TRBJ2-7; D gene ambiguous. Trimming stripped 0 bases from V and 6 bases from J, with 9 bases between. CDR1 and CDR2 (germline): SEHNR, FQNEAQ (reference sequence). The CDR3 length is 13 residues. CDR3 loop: CASSLALGTEQYF. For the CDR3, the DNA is TGTGCCAGCAGCTTAGCGCTAGGAACCGAGCAGTACTTC.

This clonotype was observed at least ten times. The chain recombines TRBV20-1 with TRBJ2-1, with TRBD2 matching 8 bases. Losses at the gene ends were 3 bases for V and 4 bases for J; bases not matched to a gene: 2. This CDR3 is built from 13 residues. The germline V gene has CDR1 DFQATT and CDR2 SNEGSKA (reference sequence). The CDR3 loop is CSARSGGYNEQFF. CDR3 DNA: TGCAGTGCTAGGTCGGGGGGGTACAATGAGCAGTTCTTC.

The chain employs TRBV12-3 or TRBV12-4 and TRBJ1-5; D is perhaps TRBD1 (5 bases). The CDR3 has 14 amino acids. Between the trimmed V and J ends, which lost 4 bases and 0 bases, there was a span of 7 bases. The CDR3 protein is CASSWDGSNQPQHF. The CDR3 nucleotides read TGTGCCAGCAGTTGGGACGGTAGCAATCAGCCCCAGCATTTT.

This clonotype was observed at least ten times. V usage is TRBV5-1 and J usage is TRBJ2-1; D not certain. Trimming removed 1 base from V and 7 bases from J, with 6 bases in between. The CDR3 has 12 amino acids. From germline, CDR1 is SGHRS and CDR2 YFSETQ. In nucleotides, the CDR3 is TGCGCCAGCAGCTTGTTGCGGAATGAGCAGTTCTTC. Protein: CASSLLRNEQFF.

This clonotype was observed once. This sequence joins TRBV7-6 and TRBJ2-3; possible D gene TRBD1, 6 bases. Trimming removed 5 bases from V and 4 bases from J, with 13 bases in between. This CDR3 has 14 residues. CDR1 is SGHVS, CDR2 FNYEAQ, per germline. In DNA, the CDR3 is TGTGCCAGCAGCACCCCAGGGGATCCAGATACGCAGTATTTT. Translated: CASSTPGDPDTQYF.

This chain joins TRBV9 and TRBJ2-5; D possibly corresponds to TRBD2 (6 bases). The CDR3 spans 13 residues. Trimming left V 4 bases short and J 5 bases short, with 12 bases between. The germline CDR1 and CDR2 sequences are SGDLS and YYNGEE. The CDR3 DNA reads TGTGCCAGCAGCATCATCGGAGGGGAGACCCAGTACTTC. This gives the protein CASSIIGGETQYF.

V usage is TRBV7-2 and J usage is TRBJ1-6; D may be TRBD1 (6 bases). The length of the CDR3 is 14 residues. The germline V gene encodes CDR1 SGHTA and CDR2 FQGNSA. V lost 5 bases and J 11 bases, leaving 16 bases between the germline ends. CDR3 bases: TGTGCCAGCAGCCCTGACCGGGGGCTTCCACCCCTCCACTTT. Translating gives CASSPDRGLPPLHF.

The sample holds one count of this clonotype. CDR3 nucleotide sequence: TGTGCCAGCAGCTTAATGGTAAACACTGAAGCTTTCTTT. Encoded protein: CASSLMVNTEAFF. The gene calls are TRBV7-2 and TRBJ1-1; D remains unclear. Germline V gene lookup returns CDR1 SGHTA and CDR2 FQGNSA. This CDR3 contains 13 residues. Trimming shortened V by 2 bases and J by 2 bases, and 6 bases separated the two germline ends.

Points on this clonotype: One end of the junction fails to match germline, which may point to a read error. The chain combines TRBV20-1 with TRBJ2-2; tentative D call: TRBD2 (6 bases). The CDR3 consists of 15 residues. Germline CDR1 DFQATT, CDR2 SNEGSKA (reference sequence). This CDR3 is CCASVRGSYTGELFF. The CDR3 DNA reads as TGCTGTGCTAGTGTCCGGGGGTCGTACACCGGGGAGCTGTTTTTT.

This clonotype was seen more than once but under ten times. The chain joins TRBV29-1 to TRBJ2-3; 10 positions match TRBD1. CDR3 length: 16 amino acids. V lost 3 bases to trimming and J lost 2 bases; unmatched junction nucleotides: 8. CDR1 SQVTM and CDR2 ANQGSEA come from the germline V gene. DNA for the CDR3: TGCAGCGTTGAGAATACGGGACAGGGGTACACAGATACGCAGTATTTT. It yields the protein CSVENTGQGYTDTQYF.

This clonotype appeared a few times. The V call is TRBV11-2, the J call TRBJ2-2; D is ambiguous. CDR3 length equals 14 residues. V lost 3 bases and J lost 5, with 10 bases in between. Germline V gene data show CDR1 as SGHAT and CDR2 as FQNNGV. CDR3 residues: CASSFSGPTGELFF. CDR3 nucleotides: TGTGCCAGCAGCTTTTCGGGCCCAACCGGGGAGCTGTTTTTT.

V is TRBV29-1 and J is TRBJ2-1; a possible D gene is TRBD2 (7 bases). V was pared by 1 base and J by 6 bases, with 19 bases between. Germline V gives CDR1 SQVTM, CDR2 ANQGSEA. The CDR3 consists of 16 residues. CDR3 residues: CSVEVPWGGALNEQFF. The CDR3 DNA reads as TGCAGCGTTGAAGTTCCATGGGGGGGGGCACTCAATGAGCAGTTCTTC.

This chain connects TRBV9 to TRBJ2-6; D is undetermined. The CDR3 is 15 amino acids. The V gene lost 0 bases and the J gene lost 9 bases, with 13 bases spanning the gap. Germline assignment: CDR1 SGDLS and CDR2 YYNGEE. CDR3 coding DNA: TGTGCCAGCAGCGTAGTAGTAAACTGGGTCAACGTCCTGACTTTC. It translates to CASSVVVNWVNVLTF.

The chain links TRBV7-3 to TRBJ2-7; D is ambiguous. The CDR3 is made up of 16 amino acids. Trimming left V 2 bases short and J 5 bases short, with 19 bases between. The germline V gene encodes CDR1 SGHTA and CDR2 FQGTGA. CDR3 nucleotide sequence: TGTGCCAGCAGCTTATGCACCCGCAGGCCTACGCACGAGCAGTACTTC. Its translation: CASSLCTRRPTHEQYF.

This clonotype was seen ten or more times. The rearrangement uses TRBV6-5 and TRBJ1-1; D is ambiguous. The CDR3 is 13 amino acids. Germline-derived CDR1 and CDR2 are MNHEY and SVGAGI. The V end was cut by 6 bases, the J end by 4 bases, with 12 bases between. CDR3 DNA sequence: TGTGCCAGCAGCTTGATGGGTGGCACTGAAGCTTTCTTT. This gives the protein CASSLMGGTEAFF.

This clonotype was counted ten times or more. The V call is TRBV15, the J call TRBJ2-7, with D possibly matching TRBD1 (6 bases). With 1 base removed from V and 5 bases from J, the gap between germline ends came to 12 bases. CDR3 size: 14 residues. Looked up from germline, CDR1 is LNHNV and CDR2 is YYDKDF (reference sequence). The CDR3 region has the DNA TGTGCCACCAGCAGAGCTGGGACATCCCACGAGCAGTACTTC. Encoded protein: CATSRAGTSHEQYF.

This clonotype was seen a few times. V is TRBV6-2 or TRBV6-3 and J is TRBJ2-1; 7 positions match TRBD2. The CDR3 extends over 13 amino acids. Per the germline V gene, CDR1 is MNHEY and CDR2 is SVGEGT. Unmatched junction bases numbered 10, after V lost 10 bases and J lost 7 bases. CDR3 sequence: CAITGLEINEQFF. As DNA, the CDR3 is TGTGCCATCACTGGACTAGAGATTAATGAGCAGTTCTTC.

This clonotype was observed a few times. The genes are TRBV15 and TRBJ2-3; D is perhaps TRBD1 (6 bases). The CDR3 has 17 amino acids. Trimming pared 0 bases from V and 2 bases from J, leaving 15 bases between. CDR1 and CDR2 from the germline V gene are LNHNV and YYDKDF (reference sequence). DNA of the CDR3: TGTGCCACCAGCAGAGATTATGAGGGGGTATACACAGATACGCAGTATTTT. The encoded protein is CATSRDYEGVYTDTQYF. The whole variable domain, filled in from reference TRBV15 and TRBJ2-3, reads DAMVIQNPRYQVTQFGKPVTLSCSQTLNHNVMYWYQQKSSQAPKLLFHYYDKDFNNEADTPDNFQSRRPNTSFCFLDIRSPGLGDTAMYLCATSRDYEGVYTDTQYFGPGTRLTVL.

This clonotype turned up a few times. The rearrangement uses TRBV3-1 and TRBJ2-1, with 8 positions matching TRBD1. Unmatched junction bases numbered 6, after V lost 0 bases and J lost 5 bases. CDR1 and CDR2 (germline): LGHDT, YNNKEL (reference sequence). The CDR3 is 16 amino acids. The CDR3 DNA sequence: TGTGCCAGCAGCCAAGATACCGGACAGGGTAACAATGAGCAGTTCTTC. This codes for CASSQDTGQGNNEQFF.

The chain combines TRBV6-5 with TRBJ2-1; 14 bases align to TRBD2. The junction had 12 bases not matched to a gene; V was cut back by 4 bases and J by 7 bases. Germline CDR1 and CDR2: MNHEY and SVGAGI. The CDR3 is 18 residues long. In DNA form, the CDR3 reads TGTGCCAGCAGTTCATCCACGTTCCGACTAGCGGGGGGGAATGAGCAGTTCTTC. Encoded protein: CASSSSTFRLAGGNEQFF.

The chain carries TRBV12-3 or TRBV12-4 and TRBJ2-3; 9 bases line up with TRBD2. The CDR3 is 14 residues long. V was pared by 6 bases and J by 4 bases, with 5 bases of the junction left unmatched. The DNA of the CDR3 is TGTGCCAGCAGATCATTAGCGGGGGCAGATACGCAGTATTTT. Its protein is CASRSLAGADTQYF.

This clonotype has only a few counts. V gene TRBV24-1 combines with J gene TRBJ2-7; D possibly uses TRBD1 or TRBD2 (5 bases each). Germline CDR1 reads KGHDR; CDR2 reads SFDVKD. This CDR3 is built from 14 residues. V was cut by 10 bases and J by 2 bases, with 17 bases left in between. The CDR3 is CATAPRDLTYEQYF. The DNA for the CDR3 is TGTGCCACGGCCCCCCGGGACCTAACCTACGAGCAGTACTTC.